The clone carrying this TCR beta chain was seen more than once but under ten times. The data belong to a study of preoperative IRX-2 immunotherapy in early breast cancer. This CDR3 has 14 amino acids. Germline assignment: CDR1 WSHSY and CDR2 SAAADI. Trimming shortened V by 2 bases and J by 5 bases, and 13 bases separated the two germline ends. Stated treatment: preoperative locoregional IRX-2 cytokine immunotherapy. Preoperative locoregional IRX-2 cytokine immunotherapy was tested in the phase Ib source study. TCRdb's copy holds only in-frame clones and misses some; the assay was immunoSEQ multiplex PCR. The sample shows tens of thousands of clones, approximately 85% of them seen only once.

The sequence derives from a human donor with breast cancer. This chain uses TRBV10-2 with TRBJ2-7; TRBD1 is a possible D gene (5 bases). The sequencing used lymph node tissue, collected after IRX-2 immunotherapy. CDR3 loop: CASSEQEFRDEQYF. CDR3 in DNA: TGCGCCAGCAGTGAGCAAGAATTCAGGGACGAGCAGTACTTC.